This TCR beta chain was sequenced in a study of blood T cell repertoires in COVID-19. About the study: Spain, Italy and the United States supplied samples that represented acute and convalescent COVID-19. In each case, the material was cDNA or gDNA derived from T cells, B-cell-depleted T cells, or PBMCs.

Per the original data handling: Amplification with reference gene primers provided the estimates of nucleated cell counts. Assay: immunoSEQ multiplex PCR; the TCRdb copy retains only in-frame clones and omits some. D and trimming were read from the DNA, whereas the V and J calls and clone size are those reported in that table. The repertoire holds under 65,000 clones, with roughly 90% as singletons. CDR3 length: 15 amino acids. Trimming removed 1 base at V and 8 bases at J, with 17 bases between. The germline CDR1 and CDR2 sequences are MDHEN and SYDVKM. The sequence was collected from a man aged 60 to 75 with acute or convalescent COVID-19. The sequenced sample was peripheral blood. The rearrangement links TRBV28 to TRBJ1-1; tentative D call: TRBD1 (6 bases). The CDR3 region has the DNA TGTGCCAGCAGTTTATTAAGAGGAACGAGGGGGGAAGCTTTCTTT. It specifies CASSLLRGTRGEAFF.